These 16 T cell receptor beta chains originate from one sample sequenced in a study of cytomegalovirus exposure and HLA in healthy donors. The PCR used 60 Vbeta and 13 Jbeta primers. The repertoire was sequenced with immunoSEQ multiplex PCR; TCRdb's copy has only in-frame clones and lacks some. The sample lists approximately 110,000 clones; around four fifths were seen once. Specimen: PBMCs. The source of these receptors is a woman aged 40-49 years in good health and CMV-seropositive.

The chain is built from TRBV4-3 and TRBJ2-7; TRBD2 aligns across 8 bases. Germline V lookup: CDR1 LGHNA, CDR2 YSLEER. The trim removed 0 bases at V and 3 bases at J, leaving 4 bases unmatched. The CDR3 covers 15 residues. This CDR3 reads CASSQDLAGRYEQYF. For the CDR3, the DNA is TGCGCCAGCAGCCAAGATTTAGCGGGACGCTACGAGCAGTACTTC.

The table lists this clone with a few counts. V gene TRBV28 combines with J gene TRBJ1-6, with 7 bases lining up with TRBD1. Germline V lookup: CDR1 MDHEN, CDR2 SYDVKM. Trimming removed 6 bases from V and 8 bases from J; junction bases left unmatched: 13. The CDR3 sequence is 16 residues long. The CDR3 sequence is CASSPYAGTVHSPLHF. The CDR3 DNA reads as TGTGCCAGCAGCCCTTACGCCGGGACAGTCCATTCACCCCTCCACTTT.

This clone came up a few times. The V call is TRBV12-5, the J call TRBJ2-3; TRBD2 matches 13 bases. The CDR3 has 16 residues. The J segment lost 2 bases and the V segment lost 5 bases, leaving 4 bases of the junction unmatched. Germline V lookup: CDR1 LGHNT, CDR2 FRNRAP. The CDR3 coding sequence is TGTGCTAGTGGTCCGGGACTAGCGGGACCCACAGATACGCAGTATTTT. It specifies CASGPGLAGPTDTQYF.

The rearrangement uses TRBV6-5 and TRBJ2-7; D is perhaps TRBD2 (5 bases). The CDR3 loop spans 11 amino acids. Germline V gives CDR1 MNHEY, CDR2 SVGAGI. Trimming stripped 8 bases from V and 8 bases from J, with 13 bases between. This CDR3 is CASGDYFQQYF. CDR3 bases: TGTGCCAGCGGAGACTATTTCCAGCAGTACTTC.

This clone was observed a handful of times. The chain links TRBV7-3 to TRBJ2-3; TRBD2 agrees at 9 bases. V lost 1 base, J lost 4 bases, and 3 bases stayed unmatched. Germline loops: CDR1 SGHTA, CDR2 FQGTGA. The CDR3 spans 15 residues. Here the CDR3 DNA reads TGTGCCAGCAGCTTAAGCGGGGGGGCCCCAGATACGCAGTATTTT. This sequence encodes CASSLSGGAPDTQYF. The entire variable domain, with the rest obtained from reference TRBV7-3 and TRBJ2-3, is as follows: GAGVSQTPSNKVTEKGKYVELRCDPISGHTALYWYRQSLGQGPEFLIYFQGTGAADDSGLPNDRFFAVRPEGSVSTLKIQRTERGDSAVYLCASSLSGGAPDTQYFGPGTRLTVL.

This chain uses TRBV5-6 with TRBJ2-6, with D uncertain. CDR1 SGHDT and CDR2 YYEEEE come from the germline V gene. V lost 5 bases, J lost 0 bases, and 9 bases lay in between. The CDR3 length is 15 residues. This CDR3 is CASSSGASGANVLTF. The CDR3 DNA reads TGTGCCAGCAGTTCCGGTGCCTCTGGGGCCAACGTCCTGACTTTC.

The chain carries TRBV19 and TRBJ1-2; perhaps TRBD1 as D (5 bases). The V and J ends lost 3 bases and 7 bases respectively, with 15 bases between them. The CDR3 is 14 residues long. Germline V gene sequence: CDR1 LNHDA, CDR2 SQIVND (reference sequence). CDR3 amino acids: CASSIIGADGGYTF. CDR3 sequence (DNA): TGTGCCAGTAGTATCATAGGGGCAGATGGTGGCTACACCTTC.

The chain combines TRBV18 with TRBJ2-6; 10 positions agree with TRBD1. V lost 3 bases, J lost 2 bases, and 1 base stayed unmatched. The V gene's germline CDR1 is KGHSH and CDR2 LQKENI. The CDR3 loop spans 16 amino acids. CDR3 nucleotide sequence: TGTGCCAGCTCACCGGACAGGGGGGCTGGGGCCAACGTCCTGACTTTC. Amino acid sequence: CASSPDRGAGANVLTF.

The chain recombines TRBV2 with TRBJ1-5, with 7 bases lining up with TRBD1. V was pared by 4 bases and J by 2 bases, with 2 bases of the junction left unmatched. The CDR3 is 14 residues long. Germline assignment: CDR1 SNHLY and CDR2 FYNNEI. This CDR3 reads CASSGQGGNQPQHF. The CDR3 DNA reads TGTGCCAGCAGTGGACAGGGAGGCAATCAGCCCCAGCATTTT.

The chain combines TRBV5-4 with TRBJ2-7, with a possible D match to TRBD1 (7 bases). Trimming took 4 bases from V and 3 from J, leaving 17 bases between them. Per the germline V gene, CDR1 is SGHNT and CDR2 is YYREEE (reference sequence). This CDR3 has 15 residues. This CDR3 reads CASSPAGTENYEQYF. The CDR3 DNA reads TGTGCCAGCAGCCCGGCGGGGACAGAGAACTACGAGCAGTACTTC. The variable domain in full, completed from reference TRBV5-4 and TRBJ2-7, reads ETGVTQSPTHLIKTRGQQVTLRCSSQSGHNTVSWYQQALGQGPQFIFQYYREEENGRGNFPPRFSGLQFPNYSSELNVNALELDDSALYLCASSPAGTENYEQYFGPGTRLTVT.

This chain joins TRBV19 and TRBJ2-3, with 8 bases fitting TRBD2. This CDR3 has 13 residues. With V trimmed by 3 bases and J by 5 bases, 1 base remained unmatched. Germline V CDR1 and CDR2: LNHDA, SQIVND (reference sequence). The CDR3 DNA is TGTGCCAGTAGTATCGGGAGGGTAGATACGCAGTATTTT. It translates to CASSIGRVDTQYF.

V usage is TRBV18 and J usage is TRBJ2-7; 7 bases match TRBD2. The germline V gene has CDR1 KGHSH and CDR2 LQKENI. The CDR3 is made up of 16 amino acids. With V trimmed by 2 bases and J by 0 bases, 7 bases remained unmatched. CDR3 sequence reads: CASSPLPPGGSYEQYF. Here the CDR3 DNA reads TGTGCCAGCTCACCATTGCCCCCGGGGGGCTCCTACGAGCAGTACTTC.

CDR3 in DNA: TGCGCCAGCAGCCCCCTCGGTAGTGCAGATACGCAGTATTTT. This translates into CASSPLGSADTQYF. The chain employs TRBV4-1 and TRBJ2-3; D remains ambiguous. The ends were cut back, 4 bases at V and 4 bases at J, with 12 bases in the middle. From germline, CDR1 is MGHRA and CDR2 YSYEKL. The CDR3 runs 14 residues.

The rearrangement joins TRBV7-9 to TRBJ1-6; D possibly corresponds to TRBD1 (5 bases). Germline V lookup: CDR1 SEHNR, CDR2 FQNEAQ (reference sequence). V lost 5 bases and J 4 bases, leaving 18 bases between the germline ends. The CDR3 spans 17 residues. CDR3 sequence reads: CASSRGGYDRYNSPLHF. CDR3 sequence (DNA): TGTGCCAGCAGCCGGGGAGGTTACGACAGATATAATTCACCCCTCCACTTT.

Turning to this clone: The junction differs from germline at one of its ends, possibly a read error. V is TRBV7-9 and J is TRBJ1-5; 9 bases agree with TRBD1. This CDR3 comprises 15 residues. CDR1 SEHNR and CDR2 FQNEAQ come from the germline V gene (reference sequence). Here the CDR3 DNA reads TGTTCCAGCAGCCAAGGGACAGGGAGCAATCAGCCCCAGCATTTT. It is translated as CSSSQGTGSNQPQHF.

The CDR3, as DNA: TGTGCCAGTAGTATGTCCAGGAACTATGGCTACACCTTC. Its translation: CASSMSRNYGYTF. This chain connects TRBV19 to TRBJ1-2; D call uncertain. CDR3 length equals 13 residues. Germline loops: CDR1 LNHDA, CDR2 SQIVND (reference sequence). V was pared by 3 bases and J by 2 bases, with 7 bases between.